This T cell receptor (beta chain) was observed in a study of blood T cell repertoires in COVID-19. Turning to the study itself: COVID-19 samples from acute and convalescent phases originated in the United States, Italy and Spain.

The CDR3 extends over 14 amino acids. The trim removed 7 bases at V and 2 bases at J, leaving 7 bases unmatched. Germline assignment: CDR1 SNHLY and CDR2 FYNNEI. Data came from immunoSEQ multiplex PCR; TCRdb stores just in-frame clones and leaves some out. The top ten clones hold 3% to 4% of a sample with around 150,000 clones, about 85% of them seen once. Sample: peripheral blood. This clonotype originated in a human donor with acute or convalescent COVID-19. The donor label of this sample is uncertain. The chain has TRBV2 and TRBJ1-2, with 7 bases fitting TRBD1. CDR3 nucleotides: TGTGCCAGCATTAGGGGACAGCAGAACTATGGCTACACCTTC. Translation: CASIRGQQNYGYTF.